This entry describes one T cell receptor (beta chain). In its sample, this clone was seen once. What this receptor recognizes is not known. No qualities accompany the bases; no much larger clone lies one base away. Inclusion was restricted to participants for whom at least one PBMC sample before ART initiation and at least two post-ART samples were available. All participants with HIV were treated in the United States of America. Cryopreserved samples of about 1-11 million PBMC were thawed and washed before DNA extraction. At the time of the earliest PBMC sample, participants with HIV were aged between roughly 23 and 60 years. PBMC samples from each participant spanned 1-4 timepoints before ART initiation and 2-8 timepoints after ART initiation, with a median of 7 samples. Serial HIV viral load, CD4+ T-cell count, ART history and demographic data were obtained for every participant. Genomic DNA was extracted from unsorted PBMC with a Qiagen kit on a QIAcube, processed in batches of 12 samples.

The immunoSEQ hsTCRB v3.0 assay was used at survey level resolution to sequence the TRB variable region. A depth of roughly 35,000-55,000 T-cell genomes per sample was targeted for TRB sequencing. An Illumina MiSeq with a v3 150-cycle kit was used to sequence the pooled TRB libraries. As for how the authors treated the data: Analysis of repertoires was carried out in R inside a reproducible Nextflow workflow spanning QC, data transformation and analysis. LymphoSeq2, an R package for AIRR-Seq data exploration, was used to implement custom analyses. Several samples that produced fewer than 5000 total TRB sequences were removed, so 150 to 200 HIV repertoires were analyzed. Among the approximately 180 retained HIV repertoires, some 60 were collected before ART initiation and about 130 were collected after ART initiation. Repertoires were downsampled to 5000 TRB nucleotide sequences, with summary statistics averaged over 100 downsampling iterations. Only TRB sequences with CDR3 regions of at least seven amino acids were retained for analysis. Two measures captured diversity: a Shannon entropy-derived clonality score and the Gini coefficient. Repertoire networks linked the top 5000 CDR3 amino acid sequences whenever two sequences differed by an edit distance of one. For TRB CDR3 amino acid sequences, antigen specificity groups and MHC restriction were predicted with GLIPH2. To flag known CMV, EBV, HIV or tissue antigen associations, CDR3 amino acid sequences were matched against VDJdb and McPAS-TCR. Pre-ART, post-ART and control groups were compared with Wilcoxon signed-rank tests and Holm-Bonferroni correction. TCRdb carries this immuneACCESS record with in-frame sequences only. Its versions omit some clonotypes, under half of them owing to an unresolved V gene in the studies checked, with the rest unexplained. V, J and clone size were drawn from that table, and D and trimming were deduced from the DNA. This sample comprises tens of thousands of clones, roughly nine tenths of them detected only once. The top ten hold 10% to 15% of the sample.

As encoded in the germline V gene (reference sequence), CDR1 is PRHDT while CDR2 is FYEKMQ. Trimmed from V: 5 bases; trimmed from J: 0 bases; junction bases lacking a gene match: 7. The cysteine opens and the phenylalanine closes a CDR3 of 16 amino acids. Only the CDR3 part of the read is kept: 48 bases, read in frame from the first base. The sample comes from a study of long-term antiretroviral therapy in people with HIV (dated by TCRdb to between 2021 and 2022). The study in broad terms: Collection of the earliest samples took place about a decade ahead of the 2015 WHO recommendation for immediate ART, at a time when ART was typically delayed until CD4 counts fell. A retrospective serial study tested whether changes in peripheral blood TRB repertoire composition and diversity were associated with ART initiation and durable HIV suppression. The cohort contributed over 150 cryopreserved PBMC samples from a few dozen adults with confirmed HIV infection, collected serially over a mean of around 6 years (range 1-12). Eleven of the 30 participants with HIV were female. No cross-contamination during QIAcube processing turned up in test extractions that ran a monoclonal T-cell line alongside 33 polyclonal samples. On the study overall, not on this receptor specifically: CDR3 length ranges in HIV repertoires were narrower than in controls, and network structure suggested an antigen-experienced repertoire with only a slight naive shift after ART. The samples were dated from the mid-2000s to the late 2010s, and the ART regimens that were used may be less effective than current ART regimens. Expanded TRB clones identified before ART initiation dominated the repertoire at all time points, although this dominance fluctuated and declined in many PLHIV after ART. Inferences about post-ART repertoire changes were limited because no data were available on ART adherence, viral resistance or therapy changes. Starting ART was linked to a significant rise in TRB diversity, yet even after long-term ART the diversity remained significantly lower than in transplant donor controls. Owing to limited PBMC availability, only the TCR beta chain was sequenced, without alpha chain pairing. Unsorted PBMC were profiled instead of sorted CD4+ and CD8+ T cells because pre-ART samples had limited cell numbers.

The receptor chain draws on TRBV13 and TRBJ2-3, with TRBD2 identical over 8 junction bases. Sequenced here: unsorted PBMCs, sampled 1.1 years after starting antiretroviral therapy. This TCR was recovered from a man younger than 35 with HIV. The CDR3 loop reads CASSPTSGSSTDTQYF. The DNA sequence is TGTGCCAGCAGCCCTACTAGCGGTTCTAGCACAGATACGCAGTATTTT.